The following is a T cell receptor (beta chain) sequence with its context. TCRdb keeps only in-frame clones here, not all; method: immunoSEQ multiplex PCR. This table holds about 39,000 clones, 80% to 90% found once. This sample was taken from a study of blood T cell repertoires in COVID-19. The CDR3 runs 14 residues. CDR1 is MNHEY and CDR2 is SVGAGI in the germline V gene. The junction had 5 bases not matched to a gene; V was cut back by 6 bases and J by 3 bases. Material: peripheral blood. The sequence was obtained from a man aged 45 to 65 with active or convalescent COVID-19. The chain has TRBV6-5 and TRBJ1-2; 9 bases agree with TRBD1. CDR3 region: CASRRQGVDYGYTF. Written as DNA, the CDR3 is TGTGCCAGCAGAAGACAGGGGGTCGACTATGGCTACACCTTC.